Given below is one TCR beta chain in context. The antigen is unknown. V was cut by 0 bases and J by 5 bases, with 17 bases left in between. Germline V gene lookup returns CDR1 MNHEY and CDR2 SVGAGI. The CDR3 runs to 16 residues. Assay: immunoSEQ multiplex PCR; the TCRdb copy retains only in-frame clones and omits some. The sample records some 500,000 clones, approximately 95% being singletons. Donation came from healthy HIV-negative adults that had no recent acute infections or vaccinations. The data were obtained in a study of shared clonotypes between healthy human individuals. Study-wide results and caveats: Only a few donors were included, so the genetic and exposure-history diversity represented was limited. For naive CD4 cells, roughly 4.6% of clonotypes were shared across a few donors. Generally, naive subsets (rather than memory subsets) showed larger estimated richness.

This sequence originates from a woman in her 30s in good health. The sample taken for sequencing was naive CD4+ T cells sorted from blood. Regarding subset: CD45RA+ positively selected. This chain connects TRBV6-5 to TRBJ2-7; D may correspond to TRBD1 or TRBD2 (5 bases each). CDR3 bases: TGTGCCAGCAGTTACTCGGGGGTCAGGGCAGGAGACGAGCAGTACTTC. Translating it yields CASSYSGVRAGDEQYF.